The 12 T cell receptor beta chains below were found in one sample sequenced in a study of cytotoxic CD8 clonotypes in ibrutinib-treated CLL. Clones were read by immunoSEQ multiplex PCR, and TCRdb kept only the in-frame ones, dropping some. Among around 130,000 clones listed, approximately 80% were seen once. Sample: PBMCs, taken after 24 months of ibrutinib treatment. The receptor set was obtained from a human donor with chronic lymphocytic leukemia.

On this clone itself: Other nucleotide sequences from this sample produce the same CDR3. The rearrangement uses TRBV6-6 and TRBJ1-1; TRBD1 might be the D (5 bases). Trimming took 2 bases from V and 4 from J, leaving 8 bases between them. Germline V gene lookup returns CDR1 MNHNY and CDR2 SVGAGI (reference sequence). The CDR3 extends over 13 amino acids. The CDR3 protein is CASSYQGGTEAFF. As DNA, the CDR3 is TGTGCCAGCAGTTACCAGGGTGGCACTGAAGCTTTCTTT.

This sequence joins TRBV7-2 and TRBJ1-1; 7 positions agree with TRBD1. Trimming cost V 2 bases and J 6 bases; bases outside gene matches: 9. This CDR3 comprises 15 residues. Germline-derived CDR1 and CDR2 are SGHTA and FQGNSA. The CDR3 region has the DNA TGTGCCAGCAGCTTATTGGGCGGAACAGGGGCTGAAGCTTTCTTT. This gives the protein CASSLLGGTGAEAFF.

The rearrangement uses TRBV29-1 and TRBJ2-5, with TRBD2 identical over 11 bases. The J segment lost 1 base and the V segment lost 8 bases, leaving 6 bases of the junction unmatched. The CDR3 consists of 14 residues. The germline V gene has CDR1 SQVTM and CDR2 ANQGSEA. CDR3 in DNA: TGCAGCTTTCTAGCGGGGGGTTTCCAAGAGACCCAGTACTTC. It yields the protein CSFLAGGFQETQYF.

This chain links TRBV2 with TRBJ1-1; TRBD1 might be the D (6 bases). This CDR3 has 13 residues. The germline V and J ends were trimmed by 6 bases and 2 bases, with 10 bases remaining between them. The V gene's germline CDR1 is SNHLY and CDR2 FYNNEI. The CDR3 loop reads CASSQQGNTEAFF. CDR3 sequence (DNA): TGTGCCAGCAGCCAACAGGGAAACACTGAAGCTTTCTTT.

This clone was detected only a few times. This sequence joins TRBV9 and TRBJ1-1, with D uncertain. Per the germline V gene, CDR1 is SGDLS and CDR2 is YYNGEE. V gave up 6 bases and J gave up 2 bases, with 11 bases separating them. The CDR3 is 13 amino acids. CDR3: CASTRNGNTEAFF. As DNA, the CDR3 is TGTGCCAGCACCCGGAACGGTAACACTGAAGCTTTCTTT.

The chain carries TRBV7-6 and TRBJ2-3; 10 nucleotides match TRBD2. From germline, CDR1 is SGHVS and CDR2 FNYEAQ. After removal of 4 bases from V and 2 bases from J, the junction contained 12 bases not matched to a gene. The CDR3 is made up of 18 amino acids. The CDR3 DNA follows: TGTGCCAGCAGCTCTAACGGGGCTAGCGGGGGAACCACAGATACGCAGTATTTT. Protein product: CASSSNGASGGTTDTQYF.

This clone came up a few times. This chain uses TRBV5-1 with TRBJ1-4; 9 bases align to TRBD1. V was pared by 3 bases and J by 10 bases, with 7 bases of the junction left unmatched. Germline V gives CDR1 SGHRS, CDR2 YFSETQ. The CDR3 sequence is 14 residues long. This CDR3 reads CASSSRDREGKLFF. Here the CDR3 DNA reads TGCGCCAGCAGCTCAAGGGACAGGGAAGGAAAACTGTTTTTT.

This clone appeared once. The chain links TRBV10-3 to TRBJ2-3; 10 positions agree with TRBD2. Per the germline V gene, CDR1 is ENHRY and CDR2 is SYGVKD. Unmatched junction bases numbered 2, after V lost 0 bases and J lost 5 bases. The CDR3 covers 15 residues. The chain's CDR3 is CAISESSSGGDTQYF. The CDR3 coding sequence is TGTGCCATCAGTGAGTCGTCTAGCGGGGGAGATACGCAGTATTTT.

This clone was seen a handful of times. The V and J genes are TRBV18 and TRBJ2-5; 7 positions match TRBD1. J was trimmed by 4 bases and V by 3 bases; bases with no gene match: 5. The CDR3 covers 14 residues. Per germline, CDR1 KGHSH and CDR2 LQKENI. The CDR3 DNA is TGTGCCAGCTCACCGATAGACAGGGTAGAGACCCAGTACTTC. Its translation is CASSPIDRVETQYF.

V is TRBV9 and J is TRBJ2-1; possible D gene TRBD2, 7 bases. The V gene lost 10 bases and the J gene lost 8 bases, with 16 bases spanning the gap. CDR1 is SGDLS and CDR2 is YYNGEE in the germline V gene. The CDR3 spans 12 residues. In DNA, the CDR3 is TGTGCCGCCCCGAGGGGGGGCTATGAGCAGTTCTTC. Translating it yields CAAPRGGYEQFF. The full variable domain, rest sourced from reference TRBV9 and TRBJ2-1, is DSGVTQTPKHLITATGQRVTLRCSPRSGDLSVYWYQQSLDQGLQFLIQYYNGEERAKGNILERFSAQQFPDLHSELNLSSLELGDSALYFCAAPRGGYEQFFGPGTRLTVL.

This chain joins TRBV27 and TRBJ2-1; 9 bases fit TRBD1. Germline CDR1 reads MNHEY; CDR2 reads SMNVEV (reference sequence). V was clipped by 7 bases and J by 1 base; unmatched bases: 11. There are 17 residues in the CDR3. CDR3 DNA sequence: TGTGCCAGCAAGGGGACAGGGTGGGGAGTTTCCTACAATGAGCAGTTCTTC. Amino acids: CASKGTGWGVSYNEQFF.

The V call is TRBV7-2, the J call TRBJ2-5, with 9 bases that match TRBD2. The CDR3 extends over 16 amino acids. The ends lost 0 bases at V and 5 bases at J; junction bases unmatched: 7. Germline V gene sequence: CDR1 SGHTA, CDR2 FQGNSA. CDR3 region: CASSLAGASGVETQYF. CDR3 nucleotides: TGTGCCAGCAGCTTAGCGGGGGCTAGCGGGGTGGAGACCCAGTACTTC.